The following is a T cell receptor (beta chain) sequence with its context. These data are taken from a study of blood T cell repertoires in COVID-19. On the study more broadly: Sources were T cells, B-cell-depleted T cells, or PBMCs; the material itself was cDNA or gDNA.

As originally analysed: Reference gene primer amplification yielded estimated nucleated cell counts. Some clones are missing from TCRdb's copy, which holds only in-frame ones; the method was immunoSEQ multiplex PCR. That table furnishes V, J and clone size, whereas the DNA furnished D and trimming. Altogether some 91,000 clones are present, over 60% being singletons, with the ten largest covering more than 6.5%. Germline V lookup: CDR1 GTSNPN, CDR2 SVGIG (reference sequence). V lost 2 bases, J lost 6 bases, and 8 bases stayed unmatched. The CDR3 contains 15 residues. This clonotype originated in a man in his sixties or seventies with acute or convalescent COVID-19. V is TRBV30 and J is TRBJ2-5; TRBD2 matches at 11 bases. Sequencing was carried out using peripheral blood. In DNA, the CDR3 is TGTGCCTGGAGTCTCCTAGCGGGGGGTTTTAAGACCCAGTACTTC. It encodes CAWSLLAGGFKTQYF.